The 10 T cell receptor beta chains below were found in one sample sequenced in a study of blood T cell repertoires in COVID-19. Measured with immunoSEQ multiplex PCR; TCRdb has only the in-frame clones, and not every one. The sample holds hundreds of thousands of clones, around 90% seen once. Material for sequencing was peripheral blood. Receptors were obtained from a woman in her thirties with acute or convalescent COVID-19.

The chain uses TRBV9 and TRBJ2-2; 8 bases are shared with TRBD1. This CDR3 is built from 16 residues. Germline lookup yields CDR1 SGDLS and CDR2 YYNGEE. The ends lost 0 bases at V and 6 bases at J; junction bases unmatched: 7. Here the CDR3 reads CASSVAAGGAPGELFF. CDR3 in DNA: TGTGCCAGCAGCGTAGCCGCAGGGGGCGCCCCCGGGGAGCTGTTTTTT.

The chain has TRBV12-5 and TRBJ1-5; D gene uncertain. Looked up from germline, CDR1 is LGHNT and CDR2 is FRNRAP. The CDR3 consists of 14 residues. Trimming took 2 bases from V and 7 from J, leaving 12 bases between them. The CDR3 here is CASGLSRGRQPQHF. CDR3 nucleotides: TGTGCTAGTGGTTTGAGTCGAGGGAGACAGCCCCAGCATTTT.

The chain has TRBV18 and TRBJ1-5; D gene uncertain. Germline CDR1 reads KGHSH; CDR2 reads LQKENI. The CDR3 length is 15 residues. V was shortened by 1 base and J by 0 bases, with 7 bases between the two germline ends. In nucleotides, the CDR3 is TGTGCCAGCTCACCACAACAGTATAGCAATCAGCCCCAGCATTTT. This translates into CASSPQQYSNQPQHF. Filled out from reference TRBV18 and TRBJ1-5, the complete variable domain reads NAGVMQNPRHLVRRRGQEARLRCSPMKGHSHVYWYRQLPEEGLKFMVYLQKENIIDESGMPKERFSAEFPKEGPSILRIQQVVRGDSAAYFCASSPQQYSNQPQHFGDGTRLSIL.

This chain connects TRBV9 to TRBJ2-1, with 8 bases identical to TRBD2. CDR1 and CDR2 from the germline V gene are SGDLS and YYNGEE. Trimming removed 0 bases from V and 5 bases from J; junction bases left unmatched: 4. CDR3 size: 15 residues. CDR3 loop: CASSVAGGPDNEQFF. CDR3 bases: TGTGCCAGCAGCGTAGCGGGAGGGCCGGACAATGAGCAGTTCTTC.

V gene TRBV6-2 or TRBV6-3 combines with J gene TRBJ2-7; TRBD2 aligns across 10 bases. Germline CDR1 is MNHEY and CDR2 is SVGEGT. The junction had 7 bases not matched to a gene; V was cut back by 5 bases and J by 3 bases. There are 15 residues in the CDR3. The DNA of the CDR3 is TGTGCCAGCAGTCTGGGGACTAGCGAGCGCTACGAGCAGTACTTC. It encodes CASSLGTSERYEQYF.

This chain joins TRBV19 and TRBJ2-1; 7 bases are a match to TRBD2. The CDR3 is 15 amino acids. CDR1 is LNHDA, CDR2 SQIVND, per germline (reference sequence). With 5 bases clipped from V and 9 bases from J, the junction kept 13 bases outside the gene matches. This CDR3 is CASSLGLLVAVEQFF. The CDR3 nucleotides read TGTGCCAGTAGTCTGGGACTACTTGTAGCAGTTGAGCAGTTCTTC.

The genes are TRBV7-2 and TRBJ2-7; 14 nucleotides line up with TRBD2. CDR1 and CDR2 from the germline V gene are SGHTA and FQGNSA. J lost 2 bases, V lost 2 bases, and 11 bases had no gene match. CDR3 length: 19 amino acids. The CDR3 region has the DNA TGTGCCAGCAGCTTAAAACTCGGGACTAGCGGGAGTTTTACCTACGAGCAGTACTTC. It translates to CASSLKLGTSGSFTYEQYF.

The gene calls are TRBV12-3 or TRBV12-4 and TRBJ2-2; no clear D gene. The ends were cut back, 5 bases at V and 5 bases at J, with 9 bases in the middle. This CDR3 comprises 13 residues. The CDR3 coding sequence is TGTGCCAGCAGTGGGTACAGTACCGGGGAGCTGTTTTTT. Amino acids: CASSGYSTGELFF.

The V call is TRBV9, the J call TRBJ2-2; possibly TRBD2 for D (7 bases). The CDR3 extends over 15 amino acids. CDR1 and CDR2 (germline): SGDLS, YYNGEE. The ends were cut back, 3 bases at V and 6 bases at J, with 15 bases in the middle. The CDR3 is CASSARGGGPGELFF. The CDR3 DNA sequence: TGTGCCAGCAGCGCCCGAGGGGGGGGACCCGGGGAGCTGTTTTTT.

V is TRBV29-1 and J is TRBJ1-6, with a possible D match to TRBD1 (6 bases). The CDR3 has 13 amino acids. Trimming took 4 bases from V and 9 from J, leaving 13 bases between them. Germline V gene data show CDR1 as SQVTM and CDR2 as ANQGSEA. DNA for the CDR3: TGCAGCGTTGGAGGACAGAGCGGTTCACCCCTCCACTTT. This encodes CSVGGQSGSPLHF.